These 9 T cell receptor beta chains came from one sample sequenced in a study of human T cells and chemical hapten exposure. Before extraction, the whole blood was not fractionated, and total RNA was taken from it. As the library was built, unique molecular identifiers were attached to individual cDNA molecules. MiXCR, run by TCRdb on the reads, gives a single entry per CDR3 protein. The table shows about 120,000 distinct CDR3 sequences, with 6.5% to 10% occurring only once. Sequencing used whole blood. The receptors originated from a human donor in good health. Some clones in this sample may be carry-over from other donors' samples.

This clonotype was detected only a few times. CDR3 DNA: TGCGCCAGCAGCTGGGGGGACTTCCACAATGAGCAGTTCTTC. Amino acid sequence: CASSWGDFHNEQFF. This chain uses TRBV5-1 with TRBJ2-1; possibly TRBD2 for D (6 bases). The germline gives CDR1 SGHRS, CDR2 YFSETQ. V was trimmed by 3 bases and J by 5 bases, leaving 12 bases between them. This CDR3 spans 14 amino acids.

This clonotype was counted only a few times. This chain uses TRBV10-3 with TRBJ2-7; 8 bases are a match to TRBD2. Germline V gives CDR1 ENHRY, CDR2 SYGVKD. V dropped 8 bases and J dropped 2; count of bases not matched to a gene: 2. The CDR3 has 12 residues. DNA of the CDR3: TGTGCCATCGGCGGGAGGCCCTACGAGCAGTACTTC. Encoded protein: CAIGGRPYEQYF.

The genes are TRBV2 and TRBJ2-1, with 8 bases aligning to TRBD1. From germline, CDR1 is SNHLY and CDR2 FYNNEI. This CDR3 region has 13 residues. The V segment lost 7 bases and the J segment 5 bases; nucleotides outside the gene matches: 4. The CDR3 bases are TGTGCCAGCACCACGGACAGGGACAATGAGCAGTTCTTC. This gives the protein CASTTDRDNEQFF.

The chain recombines TRBV5-1 with TRBJ2-1; no reliable D call. This CDR3 spans 16 amino acids. V gave up 0 bases and J gave up 0 bases, with 10 bases separating them. Per germline, CDR1 SGHRS and CDR2 YFSETQ. The CDR3 DNA reads as TGCGCCAGCAGCTTGGAGGTCAGGAGCTCCTACAATGAGCAGTTCTTC. This gives the protein CASSLEVRSSYNEQFF.

Note on this clonotype: A clone one base away is much larger, so this may be a read error. V is TRBV10-3 and J is TRBJ1-1; perhaps TRBD1 as D (6 bases). CDR1 and CDR2 (germline): ENHRY, SYGVKD. V lost 10 bases and J 9 bases, leaving 21 bases between the germline ends. This CDR3 contains 13 residues. The CDR3: CASRQGNTRKAFF. The CDR3, as DNA: TGTGCCAGTCGTCAGGGGAACACACGTAAAGCTTTCTTT.

In this sample, this clonotype turned up a few times. The chain uses TRBV6-2 or TRBV6-3 and TRBJ2-1, with D uncertain. In germline, CDR1 is MNHEY, CDR2 SVGEGT. The ends were cut back, 2 bases at V and 4 bases at J, with 6 bases in the middle. The CDR3 sequence is 13 residues long. In DNA form, the CDR3 reads TGTGCCAGCAGTTACGGCGATTACAATGAGCAGTTCTTC. Protein: CASSYGDYNEQFF.

The chain has TRBV27 and TRBJ1-2, with TRBD1 as a possible D gene (5 bases). The germline V and J ends were trimmed by 0 bases and 6 bases, with 14 bases remaining between them. The CDR3 runs 15 residues. CDR1 and CDR2 from the germline V gene are MNHEY and SMNVEV (reference sequence). The DNA for the CDR3 is TGTGCCAGCAGTTTATCGGGGGGATTGGCGGATGGCTACACCTTC. The encoded protein is CASSLSGGLADGYTF.

This clonotype was found many times. The chain is built from TRBV6-4 and TRBJ2-1; 10 bases map to TRBD2. The CDR3 runs 15 residues. The ends lost 4 bases at V and 7 bases at J; junction bases unmatched: 7. Germline values: CDR1 MRHNA, CDR2 SNTAGT. The CDR3 DNA reads TGTGCCAGCAGTGTACTAGCGGGGTCTGGGAATGAGCAGTTCTTC. It yields the protein CASSVLAGSGNEQFF.

The chain recombines TRBV27 with TRBJ1-4; D unclear. V lost 5 bases to trimming and J lost 4 bases, with 5 bases between them. The CDR3 extends over 12 amino acids. In germline, CDR1 is MNHEY, CDR2 SMNVEV (reference sequence). The chain's CDR3 is CASSEGNEKLFF. The CDR3 DNA reads TGTGCCAGCAGTGAGGGTAATGAAAAACTGTTTTTT.